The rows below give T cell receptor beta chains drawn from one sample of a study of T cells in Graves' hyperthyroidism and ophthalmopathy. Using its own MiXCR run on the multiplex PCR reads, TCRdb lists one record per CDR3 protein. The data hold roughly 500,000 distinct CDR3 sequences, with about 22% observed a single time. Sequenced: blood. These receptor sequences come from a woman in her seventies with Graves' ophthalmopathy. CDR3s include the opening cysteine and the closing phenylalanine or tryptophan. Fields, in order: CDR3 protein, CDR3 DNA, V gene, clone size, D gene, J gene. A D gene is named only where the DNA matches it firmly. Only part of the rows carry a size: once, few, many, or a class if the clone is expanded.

CATGGLAGEETQYF,TGTGCCACCGGGGGACTAGCGGGAGAGGAGACCCAGTACTTC,TRBV6-1,few,TRBD2,TRBJ2-5
CASSMGKISGRSYEQYF,TGCGCCAGCAGCATGGGAAAGATTAGCGGGAGGTCCTACGAGCAGTACTTC,TRBV5-1,NA,TRBD2,TRBJ2-7
CSGQGVDGYTF,TGCAGTGGCCAGGGGGTCGATGGCTACACCTTC,TRBV20-1,NA,TRBD1,TRBJ1-2
CSARPHSGRALLLAQYF,TGCAGTGCTAGACCCCATAGCGGGAGGGCCCTTTTATTGGCCCAGTACTTC,TRBV20-1,NA,TRBD2,TRBJ2-5
CATSVGTGVGTDTQYF,TGTGCCACCAGCGTTGGGACAGGGGTCGGCACAGATACGCAGTATTTT,TRBV15,few,TRBD1,TRBJ2-3
CASSQIQDTQYF,TGTGCCAGCAGCCAAATTCAAGATACGCAGTATTTT,TRBV3-1,few,NA,TRBJ2-3
CASRRRAQGYPLGDSPLHF,TGTGCCAGCAGGCGAAGGGCGCAGGGGTACCCTCTCGGGGATTCACCCCTCCACTTT,TRBV6-1,NA,NA,TRBJ1-6
CASSLAGSYEQYF,TGTGCCAGCAGCTTAGCGGGGTCCTACGAGCAGTACTTC,TRBV28,many,TRBD2,TRBJ2-7
CATGPGTDYGYTF,TGTGCCACCGGCCCCGGGACTGATTATGGCTACACCTTC,TRBV24-1,few,NA,TRBJ1-2
CASSPRGAVQETQYF,TGTGCCAGCTCACCCCGGGGAGCCGTACAAGAGACCCAGTACTTC,TRBV18,NA,NA,TRBJ2-5
CASSLGGGQAKNIQYF,TGTGCCAGCAGCTTAGGGGGGGGGCAAGCCAAAAACATTCAGTACTTC,TRBV7-9,few,NA,TRBJ2-4
CASSLSTAYNEQFF,TGTGCCAGCAGTTTATCAACAGCTTACAATGAGCAGTTCTTC,TRBV27,few,NA,TRBJ2-1
CASSRQEMGYGYTF,TGTGCCAGCTCACGGCAGGAGATGGGCTATGGCTACACCTTC,TRBV18,NA,NA,TRBJ1-2